This entry features one TCR beta chain sequence. Next came a second PCR, run for 7 to 11 cycles, which used a sample-barcoded 5' primer along with a J-beta primer mix. One entry per CDR3 protein, called by TCRdb with MiXCR from the 5' RACE reads. This table holds roughly 1,000,000 distinct CDR3 sequences, 20% to 25% found once. The authors extracted at least 5.5 micrograms of total RNA per sample. This specimen belongs to a study of blood T cells in healthy people across ages. This CDR3 is 15 amino acids long. V shed 0 bases, J shed 3 bases, and the junction held 6 bases outside the gene matches. CDR1 SGHRS and CDR2 YFSETQ come from the germline V gene. These sequences were also reported in another study, on T cells of mothers and their children.

Sequences were obtained from blood. This sequence joins TRBV5-1 and TRBJ2-7; TRBD1 aligns across 7 bases. This TCR was sampled from a girl under 10 years old in good health. CDR3 nucleotide sequence: TGCGCCAGCAGCTTGGAATTAGGGACAGACTACGAGCAGTACTTC. This gives the protein CASSLELGTDYEQYF. The whole variable domain, filled in from reference TRBV5-1 and TRBJ2-7, reads KAGVTQTPRYLIKTRGQQVTLSCSPISGHRSVSWYQQTPGQGLQFLFEYFSETQRNKGNFPGRFSGRQFSNSRSEMNVSTLELGDSALYLCASSLELGTDYEQYFGPGTRLTVT.